This is a list of T cell receptor beta chains from one sample in a study of blood T cell repertoires in COVID-19. Assay used: immunoSEQ multiplex PCR; TCRdb lists only in-frame clones, some missing. The sample lists roughly 330,000 clones, roughly 87% occurring once. Sequenced sample: peripheral blood. The receptors shown here come from a man between 25 and 39 years old with COVID-19, enrolled during active disease. Both conserved end residues are part of each CDR3. Fields, in order: J gene, D gene, V gene, clone size, CDR3 protein, CDR3 DNA. D genes are given only for firm matches. Rows give clone size only sometimes, using once, few, many, or a class for an expanded clone.

j_call: TRBJ2-7; d_call: .; v_call: TRBV5-1; clone_size: .; cdr3_aa: CASSFTPEVGEQYF; cdr3_nt: TGCGCCAGCAGCTTTACCCCGGAGGTCGGCGAGCAGTACTTC
j_call: TRBJ1-1; d_call: .; v_call: TRBV10-3; clone_size: .; cdr3_aa: CAISKDSYEAFF; cdr3_nt: TGTGCCATCAGTAAGGACAGCTATGAAGCTTTCTTT
j_call: TRBJ2-7; d_call: .; v_call: TRBV5-1; clone_size: few; cdr3_aa: CASSIDRGGSYEQYF; cdr3_nt: TGCGCCAGCAGCATAGACCGGGGTGGCTCCTACGAGCAGTACTTC
j_call: TRBJ1-5; d_call: TRBD1; v_call: TRBV4-1; clone_size: .; cdr3_aa: CASSQDPQGFNQPQHF; cdr3_nt: TGCGCCAGCAGCCAAGATCCACAGGGGTTTAATCAGCCCCAGCATTTT
j_call: TRBJ1-2; d_call: .; v_call: TRBV5-5; clone_size: .; cdr3_aa: CASSLDGHNYGYTF; cdr3_nt: TGTGCCAGCAGCTTGGACGGACATAACTATGGCTACACCTTC
j_call: TRBJ2-1; d_call: TRBD2; v_call: TRBV19; clone_size: .; cdr3_aa: CASSIGGTSVNEQFF; cdr3_nt: TGTGCCAGTAGTATAGGTGGGACTAGCGTCAATGAGCAGTTCTTC
j_call: TRBJ1-2; d_call: TRBD1; v_call: TRBV2; clone_size: .; cdr3_aa: CASSPDRPGQGYGYTF; cdr3_nt: TGTGCCAGCAGTCCCGATAGACCGGGACAGGGTTATGGCTACACCTTC
j_call: TRBJ2-5; d_call: TRBD2; v_call: TRBV15; clone_size: .; cdr3_aa: CATSRVAGGPVGQETQYF; cdr3_nt: TGTGCCACCAGCAGAGTAGCGGGAGGGCCTGTTGGACAAGAGACCCAGTACTTC
j_call: TRBJ2-6; d_call: .; v_call: TRBV1; clone_size: .; cdr3_aa: CTSSQHGPVGANVLTF; cdr3_nt: TGCACCAGCAGCCAACATGGTCCGGTAGGGGCCAACGTCCTGACTTTC
j_call: TRBJ2-4; d_call: TRBD1; v_call: TRBV19; clone_size: .; cdr3_aa: CASSMGTGGIAKNIQYF; cdr3_nt: TGTGCCAGTAGTATGGGGACAGGGGGGATAGCCAAAAACATTCAGTACTTC
j_call: TRBJ2-1; d_call: TRBD1; v_call: TRBV7-2; clone_size: .; cdr3_aa: CASSSPGQSSSYNEQFF; cdr3_nt: TGTGCCAGCAGCTCCCCGGGACAGTCGAGCTCCTACAATGAGCAGTTCTTC
j_call: TRBJ2-4; d_call: TRBD1; v_call: TRBV13; clone_size: .; cdr3_aa: CASSLRDSKNIQYF; cdr3_nt: TGTGCCAGCAGCTTAAGGGACAGTAAAAACATTCAGTACTTC
j_call: TRBJ2-7; d_call: TRBD1; v_call: TRBV7-9; clone_size: .; cdr3_aa: CASSQGTGGSEQYF; cdr3_nt: TGTGCCAGCAGCCAGGGGACAGGGGGGTCCGAGCAGTACTTC
j_call: TRBJ1-4; d_call: .; v_call: TRBV28; clone_size: .; cdr3_aa: CASSTPGDDREKLFF; cdr3_nt: TGTGCCAGCAGTACCCCAGGGGACGATCGAGAAAAACTGTTTTTT
j_call: TRBJ1-1; d_call: .; v_call: TRBV28; clone_size: .; cdr3_aa: CASSLGGVNTEAFF; cdr3_nt: TGTGCCAGCAGTTTAGGCGGTGTGAACACTGAAGCTTTCTTT
j_call: TRBJ1-2; d_call: TRBD1; v_call: TRBV20-1; clone_size: .; cdr3_aa: CSASVRGLAGYTF; cdr3_nt: TGCAGTGCTAGTGTCAGGGGGCTGGCTGGCTACACCTTC
j_call: TRBJ2-1; d_call: .; v_call: TRBV4-2; clone_size: .; cdr3_aa: CASSQDLQVNEQFF; cdr3_nt: TGTGCCAGCAGCCAAGATCTTCAGGTCAATGAGCAGTTCTTC
j_call: TRBJ1-2; d_call: .; v_call: TRBV27; clone_size: .; cdr3_aa: CASSLRVQGGGYTF; cdr3_nt: TGTGCCAGCAGTTTGCGCGTCCAGGGTGGTGGCTACACCTTC
j_call: TRBJ1-3; d_call: .; v_call: TRBV11-2; clone_size: once; cdr3_aa: CASSLGGRLSGNTIYF; cdr3_nt: TGTGCCAGCAGCTTAGGGGGCCGACTCTCTGGAAACACCATATATTTT
j_call: TRBJ2-7; d_call: .; v_call: TRBV7-9; clone_size: .; cdr3_aa: CASSLIASSAFYEQYF; cdr3_nt: TGTGCCAGCAGCTTAATAGCCTCTAGCGCCTTCTACGAGCAGTACTTC
j_call: TRBJ2-5; d_call: .; v_call: TRBV14; clone_size: once; cdr3_aa: CASSQDAGRETQYF; cdr3_nt: TGTGCCAGCAGCCAAGACGCAGGGCGGGAGACCCAGTACTTC
j_call: TRBJ2-7; d_call: TRBD2; v_call: TRBV3-1/TRBV3-2; clone_size: .; cdr3_aa: CASSQALAGEQYF; cdr3_nt: TGTGCCAGCAGCCAAGCTCTAGCGGGCGAGCAGTACTTC
j_call: TRBJ2-1; d_call: TRBD2; v_call: TRBV7-9; clone_size: .; cdr3_aa: CASRLILAGEFYNEQFF; cdr3_nt: TGTGCCAGCAGGCTGATATTAGCGGGAGAGTTCTACAATGAGCAGTTCTTC
j_call: TRBJ2-5; d_call: .; v_call: TRBV7-3; clone_size: .; cdr3_aa: CASSRLPEGAQYF; cdr3_nt: TGTGCCAGCAGCAGACTCCCCGAAGGGGCCCAGTACTTC
j_call: TRBJ2-7; d_call: .; v_call: TRBV7-8; clone_size: .; cdr3_aa: CASTNSGEEQYF; cdr3_nt: TGTGCCAGCACCAACTCAGGGGAAGAGCAGTACTTC
j_call: TRBJ2-3; d_call: .; v_call: TRBV27; clone_size: .; cdr3_aa: CASSHQAYRTDTQYF; cdr3_nt: TGTGCCAGCAGTCACCAGGCGTACCGCACAGATACGCAGTATTTT
j_call: TRBJ2-2; d_call: .; v_call: TRBV9; clone_size: .; cdr3_aa: CASSVGSRGYTGELFF; cdr3_nt: TGTGCCAGCAGCGTAGGATCCAGGGGCTACACCGGGGAGCTGTTTTTT
j_call: TRBJ2-7; d_call: .; v_call: TRBV5-1; clone_size: .; cdr3_aa: CAGSRAPAGEQYF; cdr3_nt: TGCGCCGGGTCCCGGGCTCCGGCGGGGGAGCAGTACTTC
j_call: TRBJ2-1; d_call: .; v_call: TRBV27; clone_size: once; cdr3_aa: CASSLPGAPYNSEQFF; cdr3_nt: TGTGCCAGCAGTTTACCAGGGGCCCCCTACAATAGTGAGCAGTTCTTC
j_call: TRBJ2-2; d_call: TRBD2; v_call: TRBV11-2; clone_size: .; cdr3_aa: CASSLDGPLAGGGSLFF; cdr3_nt: TGTGCCAGCAGCTTAGACGGGCCTCTAGCGGGGGGAGGGTCGCTGTTTTTT
j_call: TRBJ2-4; d_call: .; v_call: TRBV6-1; clone_size: few; cdr3_aa: CASSERRASELAKNIQYF; cdr3_nt: TGTGCCAGCAGTGAAAGGAGGGCTAGCGAGTTAGCCAAAAACATTCAGTACTTC
j_call: TRBJ2-3; d_call: .; v_call: TRBV11-1; clone_size: .; cdr3_aa: CASSFGTLPTDTQYF; cdr3_nt: TGTGCCAGCAGCTTCGGGACACTTCCCACAGATACGCAGTATTTT
j_call: TRBJ2-1; d_call: TRBD2; v_call: TRBV6-2/TRBV6-3; clone_size: few; cdr3_aa: CASTPPRRLAGGEQFF; cdr3_nt: TGTGCCAGCACCCCTCCGAGGCGGCTAGCGGGAGGTGAGCAGTTCTTC
j_call: TRBJ1-1; d_call: .; v_call: TRBV7-9; clone_size: few; cdr3_aa: CASSRGEWLRNTEAFF; cdr3_nt: TGTGCCAGCAGCCGAGGAGAGTGGCTCCGGAACACTGAAGCTTTCTTT
j_call: TRBJ1-1; d_call: .; v_call: TRBV6-6; clone_size: .; cdr3_aa: CASSYTGFPASEAFF; cdr3_nt: TGTGCCAGCAGTTATACAGGGTTTCCAGCGAGTGAAGCTTTCTTT
j_call: TRBJ2-7; d_call: TRBD1; v_call: TRBV2; clone_size: .; cdr3_aa: CATQQGASYEQYF; cdr3_nt: TGTGCCACCCAACAGGGGGCGTCCTACGAGCAGTACTTC
j_call: TRBJ2-7; d_call: .; v_call: TRBV11-1; clone_size: .; cdr3_aa: CASSLGHGLTYEQYF; cdr3_nt: TGTGCCAGCAGCTTAGGACATGGCCTGACCTACGAGCAGTACTTC
j_call: TRBJ2-7; d_call: TRBD2; v_call: TRBV14; clone_size: .; cdr3_aa: CASSYRSGRASYEQYF; cdr3_nt: TGTGCCAGCAGCTACCGTAGCGGGAGGGCGTCCTACGAGCAGTACTTC
j_call: TRBJ2-1; d_call: TRBD2; v_call: TRBV24-1; clone_size: once; cdr3_aa: CATSDPTSGRGLQFF; cdr3_nt: TGTGCCACCAGTGATCCGACTAGCGGGAGAGGTCTGCAGTTCTTC
j_call: TRBJ2-5; d_call: .; v_call: TRBV9; clone_size: .; cdr3_aa: CASSVAGGGRSRLQETQYF; cdr3_nt: TGTGCCAGCAGCGTAGCTGGGGGGGGCAGGTCGCGGCTGCAAGAGACCCAGTACTTC
j_call: TRBJ2-7; d_call: TRBD2; v_call: TRBV28; clone_size: .; cdr3_aa: CASMGPGEGGTYEQYF; cdr3_nt: TGTGCCAGCATGGGGCCCGGGGAGGGAGGCACCTACGAGCAGTACTTC
j_call: TRBJ2-7; d_call: .; v_call: TRBV28; clone_size: .; cdr3_aa: CASSVSLYEQYF; cdr3_nt: TGTGCCAGCAGTGTATCCCTCTACGAGCAGTACTTC
j_call: TRBJ2-3; d_call: TRBD1; v_call: TRBV2; clone_size: .; cdr3_aa: CASSPGQLTDTQYF; cdr3_nt: TGTGCCAGCAGTCCGGGACAGCTCACAGATACGCAGTATTTT
j_call: TRBJ2-3; d_call: TRBD1; v_call: TRBV24-1; clone_size: once; cdr3_aa: CATSMTGGGPDTQYF; cdr3_nt: TGTGCCACCAGTATGACAGGGGGGGGCCCAGATACGCAGTATTTT